This TCR beta chain was captured in a study of blood T cell repertoires in COVID-19. The overall study: The United States, Italy and Spain provided the acute and convalescent COVID-19 samples. Nucleic acid was either cDNA or gDNA, and it came from T cells, B-cell-depleted T cells, or PBMCs.

Participants' reported clinical history set cohort assignment. Original methodology: It was from reference gene primer amplification that nucleated cell counts were estimated. The data were produced by immunoSEQ multiplex PCR, yet TCRdb's version contains in-frame clones alone and is incomplete. From that table come the V and J calls and clone size; the DNA was used to work out D and trimming. The sample has 100,000 to 150,000 clones; 84% are singletons. Sample: PBMCs or T cells enriched from blood (not recorded which). This sequence originates from a woman in her twenties or thirties who had recovered from COVID-19.

The CDR3 is CASSFTSGGTDTQYF. The CDR3 nucleotides read TGTGCCAGCAGTTTTACTAGCGGGGGCACAGATACGCAGTATTTT. The chain links TRBV28 to TRBJ2-3, with TRBD2 matching over 10 bases. V lost 3 bases and J lost 1; bases outside the gene matches: 1. The CDR3 consists of 15 residues. CDR1 MDHEN and CDR2 SYDVKM come from the germline V gene.